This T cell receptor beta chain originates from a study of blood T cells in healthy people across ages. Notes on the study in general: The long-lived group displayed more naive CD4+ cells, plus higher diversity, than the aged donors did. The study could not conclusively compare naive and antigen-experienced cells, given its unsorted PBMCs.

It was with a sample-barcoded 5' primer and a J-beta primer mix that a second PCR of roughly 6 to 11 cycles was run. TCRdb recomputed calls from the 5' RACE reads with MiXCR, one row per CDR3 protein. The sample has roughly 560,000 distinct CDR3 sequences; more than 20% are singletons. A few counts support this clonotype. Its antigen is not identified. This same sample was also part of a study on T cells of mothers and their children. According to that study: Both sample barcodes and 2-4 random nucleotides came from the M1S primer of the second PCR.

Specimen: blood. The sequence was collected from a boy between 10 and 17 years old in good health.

CDR3 sequence reads: CASSFGGQGGRQETQYF. CDR3 DNA sequence: TGCGCCAGCAGCTTCGGAGGACAGGGGGGACGTCAAGAGACCCAGTACTTC. The V call is TRBV5-1, the J call TRBJ2-5; 10 nucleotides align to TRBD1. CDR3 length: 17 residues. Germline V gene sequence: CDR1 SGHRS, CDR2 YFSETQ. The ends lost 2 bases at V and 2 bases at J; junction bases unmatched: 9.